What follows is one TCR beta chain and its context. Assay: immunoSEQ multiplex PCR; the TCRdb copy retains only in-frame clones and omits some. In the table there are roughly 140,000 clones, approximately 91% of which are singletons. This entry belongs to a study of blood T cell repertoires in COVID-19. This receptor was obtained from a woman aged 70 to 79 with acute or convalescent COVID-19. The sample consisted of peripheral blood.

CDR3 bases: TGTGCCAGCAGGACTACAGGGTTCGGAGGAAACACCATATATTTT. It specifies CASRTTGFGGNTIYF. The chain employs TRBV6-5 and TRBJ1-3; maybe TRBD1 (6 bases). In germline, CDR1 is MNHEY, CDR2 SVGAGI. The CDR3 loop spans 15 amino acids. V was shortened by 6 bases and J by 4 bases, with 16 bases between the two germline ends.